This is a list of T cell receptor beta chains from one sample in a study of T cells in Graves' hyperthyroidism and ophthalmopathy. MiXCR was run by TCRdb on the multiplex PCR reads, yielding one entry per CDR3 protein. The data show a few hundred thousand distinct CDR3 sequences, with about 15% seen just once and around 7.5% held by the top ten. The sample was blood. These TCRs come from a woman aged 25 to 39 with Graves' hyperthyroidism. Each CDR3 is given without its conserved first and last residue. D genes are given only for firm matches.

length,D,V,J,CDR3
14,NA,TRBV30,TRBJ2-3,AWSVLKRSGTDTQY
14,NA,TRBV28,TRBJ1-6,ASSLLMGSDNSPLH
11,NA,TRBV28,TRBJ2-3,ASNRRGPDTQY
15,TRBD2,TRBV30,TRBJ2-3,AWSLGLAGYEGDTQY
13,TRBD2,TRBV20-1,TRBJ2-7,SAPTLAGVSYEQY
13,NA,TRBV6-2/TRBV6-3,TRBJ1-5,ASSPRGTGNQPQH
17,NA,TRBV7-2,TRBJ2-1,ASSYRGSGYSGANNEQF
14,TRBD2,TRBV18,TRBJ2-7,ASSPPFLAGGYEQY
12,TRBD1,TRBV12-3/TRBV12-4,TRBJ1-6,ASSRDRDGSPLH
11,NA,TRBV19,TRBJ2-1,ASSITYYNGQF
14,TRBD1,TRBV5-1,TRBJ1-2,ASSLGGQRTIYGYT
12,TRBD2,TRBV5-1,TRBJ2-5,ASSPSGSTETQY
14,NA,TRBV27,TRBJ2-2,ASSLGPGGRTGELF
13,NA,TRBV29-1,TRBJ1-2,SVEEAVESNYGYT
13,TRBD2,TRBV7-2,TRBJ2-1,ASSLAGLVNDEQF
11,TRBD2,TRBV5-1,TRBJ2-1,ASSAGLVNEQF
13,TRBD2,TRBV7-9,TRBJ2-1,ASSTSGRALYEQF
11,NA,TRBV20-1,TRBJ2-7,SAEQEGGYEQY
13,NA,TRBV5-1,TRBJ2-3,ASSPTEGRTDTQY
12,NA,TRBV9,TRBJ2-7,ASSAGRKTYEQY
11,NA,TRBV7-9,TRBJ2-7,ASSLDYHYEQY
15,NA,TRBV28,TRBJ2-7,ASSFLRDRSGGYEQY
14,TRBD2,TRBV12-3/TRBV12-4,TRBJ2-1,ASSLYSGSSYNEQF
13,TRBD1,TRBV7-9,TRBJ1-1,ASSPPGQVNTEAF
11,TRBD1,TRBV30,TRBJ2-7,ASTGESSYEQY
11,NA,TRBV5-1,TRBJ2-5,ASSSGGAETQY
9,NA,TRBV20-1,TRBJ2-4,SARTLDIQY
15,NA,TRBV6-1,TRBJ2-2,ASRTAHGGRYTGELF
11,TRBD2,TRBV6-1,TRBJ2-1,ASRRGNYNEQF
12,TRBD2,TRBV11-2,TRBJ2-1,ASSTGLAYNEQF
14,NA,TRBV7-3,TRBJ2-3,ASSLGGTRITDTQY
14,NA,TRBV25-1,TRBJ2-4,ASSEDHSGVKNIQY
13,NA,TRBV18,TRBJ2-6,ASSLGSSGANVLT
12,NA,TRBV4-1,TRBJ2-7,ASSQRDLLYEQY
10,NA,TRBV3-1,TRBJ2-3,ASSQVGDTQY
11,NA,TRBV7-9,TRBJ2-2,ASSVAGERGLF
14,TRBD1,TRBV9,TRBJ2-2,ASSVQPGQITGELF
13,TRBD2,TRBV27,TRBJ2-1,ASRARLAKENEQF
11,NA,TRBV5-4,TRBJ2-7,ASSLELVHEQY
14,TRBD1,TRBV6-1,TRBJ2-7,ASSEEAGTDLYEQY
10,TRBD2,TRBV20-1,TRBJ2-1,SASFGGDEQF
10,NA,TRBV6-1,TRBJ2-7,ASADGTYEQY
10,NA,TRBV7-2,TRBJ2-7,AGRRGGYEQY
14,NA,TRBV29-1,TRBJ2-5,SVEDVGDRYGETQY
12,NA,TRBV5-5,TRBJ1-3,AGSRGTPGNTIY
13,NA,TRBV19,TRBJ2-3,ASSMFAAGTDTQC
15,TRBD2,TRBV7-3,TRBJ2-7,ASSLFPAGTRRGRLY
15,TRBD1,TRBV7-9,TRBJ2-2,ASSGRQGAINTGELF
13,NA,TRBV5-1,TRBJ2-6,ASSPHTSGANVLT
13,NA,TRBV29-1,TRBJ2-2,SVLQDSANTGELF
9,NA,TRBV20-1,TRBJ2-7,SGTASYEQY
17,TRBD2,TRBV10-3,TRBJ2-7,AISEGKGLAGGPRHEQY
11,TRBD1,TRBV10-1,TRBJ2-5,ASGTGGKETQY
13,TRBD2,TRBV20-1,TRBJ2-3,SADRTSGGGDTQY
15,NA,TRBV9,TRBJ2-1,ASSAMWGGQDANEQF
11,NA,TRBV5-6,TRBJ2-3,ASSFKGADTQY
13,TRBD1,TRBV20-1,TRBJ2-7,SANDRDRGTYEQY
11,NA,TRBV11-2,TRBJ1-5,ASSIRGGEPQH
14,NA,TRBV6-1,TRBJ1-2,ASSETFTGFNYGYT